This T cell receptor (beta chain) was sequenced in a study of shared clonotypes between healthy human individuals. This table comes from immunoSEQ multiplex PCR, and its TCRdb copy is limited to in-frame clones, with some not included. The data hold around 1.4 million clones, with less than 99% observed a single time. The junction had 11 bases not matched to a gene; V was cut back by 4 bases and J by 15 bases. Germline values: CDR1 SEHNR, CDR2 FQNEAQ (reference sequence). The length of the CDR3 is 13 residues. Sequencing was done on a sample of naive CD4+ T cells sorted from blood. As to subset: CD45RA+ positively selected. J is TRBJ2-1 and V is TRBV7-9; the match to TRBD1 covers 8 bases. This receptor was identified in a man aged 25-45 years in good health. In DNA, the CDR3 is TGTGCCAGCAGCTCAAACCTCGGACAGGGACGGTTCTTC. Amino acids: CASSSNLGQGRFF.